The T cell receptor beta chain described here comes from a study of human T cells and chemical hapten exposure. Study background: Upper-back patches of 0.01% DPC were read at 6 days. Whole-study results and caveats: Versus controls, expanded TCRs had significantly more large CDR3 similarity clusters.

This clonotype was picked up a small number of times. Its specificity is unknown. Germline-derived CDR1 and CDR2 are MNHEY and SVGEGT. CDR3 length: 15 amino acids. V lost 0 bases, J lost 1 base, and 7 bases lay in between. Time point meaning: patch test 3, about 24 weeks after DPC sensitization. Treatment defined: therapeutic diphenylcyclopropenone sensitization with weekly scalp DPC. Unique molecular identifiers were attached to individual cDNA molecules during library preparation. As handled by the study authors: Sequenced samples showed a median of approximately 96,000 TCRs each, with counts running from around 25,000 to 690,000. TCRdb itself ran the RACE reads through MiXCR, one entry per CDR3 protein. The V and J calls, along with clone size, are taken from TCRdb and not from the paper's own processing. The sample records over 55,000 distinct CDR3 sequences, 12% being singletons.

This TCR was sampled from a young man with alopecia areata. Some clones in this sample may be carry-over from other donors' samples. Sequenced here: whole blood, sampled in connection with sensitization to the hapten diphenylcyclopropenone (DPC). The rearrangement uses TRBV6-2 or TRBV6-3 and TRBJ2-1; no definite D call. CDR3 protein: CASSYSSSSYNEQFF. Written as DNA, the CDR3 is TGTGCCAGCAGTTACTCCAGCTCTTCCTACAATGAGCAGTTCTTC.